This T cell receptor beta chain is from a study of shared clonotypes between healthy human individuals. Study-wide results and limits: Rarefaction showed sorted-subset sequencing was incomplete despite large depth.

To note about this clone: Its matching antigen is unknown.

Germline V gives CDR1 SGDLS, CDR2 YYNGEE. CDR3 size: 14 residues. Trimming removed 6 bases at V and 7 bases at J, with 16 bases between. Sequenced by immunoSEQ multiplex PCR; TCRdb stores in-frame clones only, minus some. The sample shows roughly 220,000 clones, 50% to 75% of them seen only once. The chain links TRBV9 to TRBJ2-2, with no clear D. Sample: memory CD4+ T cells sorted from blood. Subset denoted: CD45RA-negative fraction. The clonotype originates from a young man in good health. The CDR3 region is CASTPGSHIGELFF. The CDR3 nucleotides read TGTGCCAGCACCCCGGGTTCCCATATCGGGGAGCTGTTTTTT.